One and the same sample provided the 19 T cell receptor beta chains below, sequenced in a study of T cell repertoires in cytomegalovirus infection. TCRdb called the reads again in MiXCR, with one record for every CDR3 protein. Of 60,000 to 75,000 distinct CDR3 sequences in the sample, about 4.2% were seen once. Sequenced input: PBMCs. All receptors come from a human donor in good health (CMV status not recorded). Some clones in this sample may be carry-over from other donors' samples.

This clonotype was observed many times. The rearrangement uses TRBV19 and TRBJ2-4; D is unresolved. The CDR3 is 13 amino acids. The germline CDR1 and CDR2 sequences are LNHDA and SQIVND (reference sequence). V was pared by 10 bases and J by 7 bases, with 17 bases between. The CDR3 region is CATKGPGWNIQYF. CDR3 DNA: TGTGCCACCAAAGGCCCCGGGTGGAACATTCAGTACTTC.

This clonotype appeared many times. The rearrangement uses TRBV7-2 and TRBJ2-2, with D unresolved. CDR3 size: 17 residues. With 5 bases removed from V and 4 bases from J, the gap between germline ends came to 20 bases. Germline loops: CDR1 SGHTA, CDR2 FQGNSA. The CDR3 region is CASSQGRTAAFTGELFF. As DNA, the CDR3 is TGTGCCAGCAGCCAAGGACGAACTGCGGCGTTCACCGGGGAGCTGTTTTTT.

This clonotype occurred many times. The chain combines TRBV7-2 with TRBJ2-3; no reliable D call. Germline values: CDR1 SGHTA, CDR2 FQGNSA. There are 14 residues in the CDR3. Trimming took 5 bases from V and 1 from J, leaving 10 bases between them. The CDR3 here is CASSRRGGTDTQYF. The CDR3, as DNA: TGTGCCAGCAGCCGACGTGGAGGCACAGATACGCAGTATTTT. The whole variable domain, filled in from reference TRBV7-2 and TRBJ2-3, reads GAGVSQSPSNKVTEKGKDVELRCDPISGHTALYWYRQSLGQGLEFLIYFQGNSAPDKSGLPSDRFSAERTGGSVSTLTIQRTQQEDSAVYLCASSRRGGTDTQYFGPGTRLTVL.

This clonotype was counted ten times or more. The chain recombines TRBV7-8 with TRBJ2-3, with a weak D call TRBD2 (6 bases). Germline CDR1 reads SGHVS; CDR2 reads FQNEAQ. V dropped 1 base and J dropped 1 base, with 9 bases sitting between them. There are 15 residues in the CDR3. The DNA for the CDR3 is TGTGCCAGCAGCTTAGGACTAGGGGGCACAGATACGCAGTATTTT. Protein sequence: CASSLGLGGTDTQYF.

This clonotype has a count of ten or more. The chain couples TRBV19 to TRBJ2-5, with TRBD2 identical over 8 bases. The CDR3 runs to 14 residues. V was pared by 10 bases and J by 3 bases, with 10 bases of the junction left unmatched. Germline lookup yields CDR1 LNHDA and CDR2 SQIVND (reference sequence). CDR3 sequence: CATSGVSGKETQYF. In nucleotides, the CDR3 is TGTGCCACCTCTGGGGTTAGCGGGAAAGAGACCCAGTACTTC.

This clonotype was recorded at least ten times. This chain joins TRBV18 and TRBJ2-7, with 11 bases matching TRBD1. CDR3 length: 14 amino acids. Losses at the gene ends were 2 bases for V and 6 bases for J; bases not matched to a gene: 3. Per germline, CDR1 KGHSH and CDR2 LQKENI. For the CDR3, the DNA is TGTGCCAGCTCACCAAAGGGACAGGGGGGCGAGCAGTACTTC. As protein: CASSPKGQGGEQYF.

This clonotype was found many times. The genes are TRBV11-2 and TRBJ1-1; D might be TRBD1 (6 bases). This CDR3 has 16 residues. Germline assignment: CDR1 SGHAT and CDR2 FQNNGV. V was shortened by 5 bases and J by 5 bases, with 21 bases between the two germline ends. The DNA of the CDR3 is TGTGCCAGCAGCCCTGGAGGGGGGGAAGGGTGGACTGAAGCTTTCTTT. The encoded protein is CASSPGGGEGWTEAFF.

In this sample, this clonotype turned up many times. The CDR3 is CASSDRGLLGNEQFF. The DNA for the CDR3 is TGTGCCAGCAGTGATCGGGGCCTCCTAGGCAATGAGCAGTTCTTC. V gene TRBV25-1 combines with J gene TRBJ2-1; D assignment may be TRBD1 or TRBD2 (5 bases each). Between the trimmed V and J ends, which lost 3 bases and 6 bases, there was a span of 15 bases. Germline-derived CDR1 and CDR2 are MGHDK and SYGVNS. The CDR3 covers 15 residues. The whole variable domain, remainder taken from reference TRBV25-1 and TRBJ2-1, is EADIYQTPRYLVIGTGKKITLECSQTMGHDKMYWYQQDPGMELHLIHYSYGVNSTEKGDLSSESTVSRIRTEHFPLTLESARPSHTSQYLCASSDRGLLGNEQFFGPGTRLTVL.

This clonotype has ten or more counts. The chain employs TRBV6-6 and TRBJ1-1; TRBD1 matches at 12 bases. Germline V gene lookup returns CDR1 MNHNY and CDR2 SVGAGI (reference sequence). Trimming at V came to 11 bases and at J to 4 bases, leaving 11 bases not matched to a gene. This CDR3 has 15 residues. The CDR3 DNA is TGTGCCGGGTACGGGACAGGGGGCCCGGGCACTGAAGCTTTCTTT. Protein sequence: CAGYGTGGPGTEAFF.

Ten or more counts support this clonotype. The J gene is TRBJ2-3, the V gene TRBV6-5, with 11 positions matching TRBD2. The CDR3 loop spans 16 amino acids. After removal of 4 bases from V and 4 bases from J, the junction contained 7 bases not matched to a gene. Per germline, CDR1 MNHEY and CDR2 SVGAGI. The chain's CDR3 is CASSFRSGGAADTQYF. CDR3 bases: TGTGCCAGCAGTTTCCGTAGCGGGGGGGCGGCAGATACGCAGTATTTT.

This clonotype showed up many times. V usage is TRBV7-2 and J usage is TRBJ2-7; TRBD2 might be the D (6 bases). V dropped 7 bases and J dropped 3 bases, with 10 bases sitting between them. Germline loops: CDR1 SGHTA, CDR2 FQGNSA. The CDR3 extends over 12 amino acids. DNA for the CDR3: TGTGCCAGCACCCCCGGGGGCTACGAGCAGTACTTC. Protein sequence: CASTPGGYEQYF.

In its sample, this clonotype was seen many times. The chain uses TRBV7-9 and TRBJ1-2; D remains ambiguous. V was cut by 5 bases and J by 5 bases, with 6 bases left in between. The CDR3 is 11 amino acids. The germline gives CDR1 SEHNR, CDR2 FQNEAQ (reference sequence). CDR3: CASSPGYGYTF. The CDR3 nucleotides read TGTGCCAGCAGCCCCGGGTATGGCTACACCTTC. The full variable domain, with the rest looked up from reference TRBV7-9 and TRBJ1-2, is DTGVSQNPRHKITKRGQNVTFRCDPISEHNRLYWYRQTLGQGPEFLTYFQNEAQLEKSRLLSDRFSAERPKGSFSTLEIQRTEQGDSAMYLCASSPGYGYTFGSGTRLTVV.

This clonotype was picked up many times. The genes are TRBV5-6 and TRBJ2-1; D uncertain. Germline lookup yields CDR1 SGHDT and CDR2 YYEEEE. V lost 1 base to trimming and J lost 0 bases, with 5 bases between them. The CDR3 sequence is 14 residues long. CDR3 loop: CASSLSSSYNEQFF. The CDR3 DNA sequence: TGTGCCAGCAGCTTGTCAAGCTCCTACAATGAGCAGTTCTTC.

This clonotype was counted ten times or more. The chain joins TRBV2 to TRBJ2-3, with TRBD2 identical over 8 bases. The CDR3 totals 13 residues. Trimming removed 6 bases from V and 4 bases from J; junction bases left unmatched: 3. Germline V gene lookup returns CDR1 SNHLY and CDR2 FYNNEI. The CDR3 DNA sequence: TGTGCCAGCAGCGGCGGGGGGCCAGATACGCAGTATTTT. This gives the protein CASSGGGPDTQYF.

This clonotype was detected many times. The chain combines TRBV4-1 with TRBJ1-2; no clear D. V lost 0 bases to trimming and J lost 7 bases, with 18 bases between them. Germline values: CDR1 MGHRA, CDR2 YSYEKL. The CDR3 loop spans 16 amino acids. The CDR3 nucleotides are TGCGCCAGCAGCCAAGAAGGGTCAACGGGTTCGGCTGGCTACACCTTC. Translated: CASSQEGSTGSAGYTF.

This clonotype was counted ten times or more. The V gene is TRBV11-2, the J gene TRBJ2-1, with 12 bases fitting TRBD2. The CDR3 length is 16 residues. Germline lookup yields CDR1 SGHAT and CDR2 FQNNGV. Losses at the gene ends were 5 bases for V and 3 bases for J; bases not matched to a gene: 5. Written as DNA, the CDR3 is TGTGCCAGCAGCGTGACTAGCGGGAGTTTCTACAATGAGCAGTTCTTC. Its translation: CASSVTSGSFYNEQFF.

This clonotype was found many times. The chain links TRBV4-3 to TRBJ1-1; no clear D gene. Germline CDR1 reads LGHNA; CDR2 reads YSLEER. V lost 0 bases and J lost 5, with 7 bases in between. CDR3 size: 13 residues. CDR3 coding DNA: TGCGCCAGCAGCCAAGATCTTGGGACTGAAGCTTTCTTT. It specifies CASSQDLGTEAFF.

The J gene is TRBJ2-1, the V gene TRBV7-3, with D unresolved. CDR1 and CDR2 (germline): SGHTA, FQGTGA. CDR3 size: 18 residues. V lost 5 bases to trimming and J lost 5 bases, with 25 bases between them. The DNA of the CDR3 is TGTGCCAGCAGCCCACGAAGAAAACCCGGGTCGCCGCACAATGAGCAGTTCTTC. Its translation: CASSPRRKPGSPHNEQFF.

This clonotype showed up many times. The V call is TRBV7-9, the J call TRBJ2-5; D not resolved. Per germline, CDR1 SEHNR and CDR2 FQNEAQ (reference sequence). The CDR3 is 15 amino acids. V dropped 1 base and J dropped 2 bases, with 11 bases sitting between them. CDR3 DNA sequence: TGTGCCAGCAGCTTAGTGCTTTCGGTTCAAGAGACCCAGTACTTC. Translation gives CASSLVLSVQETQYF.